This T cell receptor (beta chain) was identified in a study of PD-1 blockade in classical Hodgkin lymphoma. Every patient was affected by relapse after autologous stem cell transplantation, while exposure to brentuximab vedotin was not uniform. As to this clone: What it recognizes is unknown.

Here immunoSEQ multiplex PCR was the method, and the copy in TCRdb shows in-frame clones only, minus some. The data show about 24,000 clones, over 60% seen once. Overall study findings and caveats: Newly diagnosed patients reportedly trailed healthy donors in baseline TCR diversity. While CD8+ TCR diversity did not rise significantly by C4D1, CD4+ TCR diversity did.

CDR1 is SGHVS and CDR2 is FQNEAQ in the germline V gene. The CDR3 length is 15 residues. V lost 3 bases to trimming and J lost 4 bases, with 15 bases between them. The starting material was peripheral blood mononuclear cells (PBMCs), obtained before the second cycle of nivolumab. This receptor was identified in a human donor with classical Hodgkin lymphoma. This rearrangement joins TRBV7-8 to TRBJ1-1; a weak D match, TRBD1 (6 bases). The DNA for the CDR3 is TGTGCCAGCAGCTTCTTACAAGGAGGGGGCACTGAAGCTTTCTTT. The encoded protein is CASSFLQGGGTEAFF. The whole variable domain, filled in from reference TRBV7-8 and TRBJ1-1, reads GAGVSQSPRYKVAKRGQDVALRCDPISGHVSLFWYQQALGQGPEFLTYFQNEAQLDKSGLPSDRFFAERPEGSVSTLKIQRTQQEDSAVYLCASSFLQGGGTEAFFGQGTRLTVV.